The 8 T cell receptor beta chains reported below all come from one sample, sequenced in a study of OX40 agonist ivuxolimab in advanced cancers. Sequencing used immunoSEQ multiplex PCR; TCRdb keeps in-frame clones, though not all of them. Of 82,000 or so clones in the sample, roughly 85% were seen once. Source: CD4+ or CD8+ T cells sorted from blood, taken in a trial of the OX40 agonist ivuxolimab. These receptor sequences come from an adult with an advanced solid tumor such as melanoma, head and neck, liver or kidney cancer.

The chain is built from TRBV9 and TRBJ2-6; D might be TRBD2 (8 bases). Germline V gene lookup returns CDR1 SGDLS and CDR2 YYNGEE. V shed 9 bases and J shed 0 bases, with 28 bases lying between them. There are 20 residues in the CDR3. CDR3 sequence (DNA): TGTGCCACTGGACAAAGCGGGGGACAGATCCAAAACTCTGGGGCCAACGTCCTGACTTTC. It codes for CATGQSGGQIQNSGANVLTF.

The chain couples TRBV5-4 to TRBJ2-7; D perhaps matches TRBD1 (5 bases). With 7 bases removed from V and 7 bases from J, the gap between germline ends came to 15 bases. The germline V gene encodes CDR1 SGHNT and CDR2 YYREEE (reference sequence). The CDR3 covers 12 residues. The CDR3 DNA follows: TGTGCCAGCGGCATACAGGATGGAGAGCAGTACTTC. Protein: CASGIQDGEQYF.

The chain recombines TRBV10-3 with TRBJ2-2, with 8 positions matching TRBD2. The CDR3 consists of 17 residues. Germline V gene data show CDR1 as ENHRY and CDR2 as SYGVKD. V lost 2 bases to trimming and J lost 4 bases; unmatched junction nucleotides: 9. CDR3 amino acids: CAISEREASGFTGELFF. The CDR3 DNA sequence: TGTGCCATCAGTGAGAGAGAGGCTAGCGGGTTCACCGGGGAGCTGTTTTTT.

This clone was counted once. The chain couples TRBV28 to TRBJ1-3; D is unresolved. The CDR3 covers 12 residues. V was shortened by 4 bases and J by 0 bases, with 1 base between the two germline ends. Germline lookup yields CDR1 MDHEN and CDR2 SYDVKM. The CDR3: CASSYSGNTIYF. CDR3 DNA sequence: TGTGCCAGCAGTTACTCTGGAAACACCATATATTTT.

The V gene is TRBV6-5, the J gene TRBJ2-5; TRBD2 is a possible D gene (5 bases). Gene TRBJ2-7 matches the end of the DNA better, so the J call may be wrong. This CDR3 is built from 12 residues. From germline, CDR1 is MNHEY and CDR2 SVGAGI. Here the CDR3 reads CATERIPYEQYF. The CDR3, as DNA: TGTGCCACCGAGCGGATACCCTACGAGCAGTACTTC.

The chain uses TRBV2 and TRBJ2-3; no clear D gene. The germline V and J ends were trimmed by 6 bases and 1 base, with 14 bases remaining between them. Germline CDR1 reads SNHLY; CDR2 reads FYNNEI. The CDR3 spans 15 residues. DNA of the CDR3: TGTGCCAGCAGCTTTCGGGCGGTGCGCACAGATACGCAGTATTTT. Protein: CASSFRAVRTDTQYF.

This clone was found once. The V gene is TRBV5-1, the J gene TRBJ2-1, with no clear D. Germline loops: CDR1 SGHRS, CDR2 YFSETQ. The CDR3 length is 15 residues. V was pared by 4 bases and J by 7 bases, with 18 bases between. The DNA of the CDR3 is TGCGCCAGCAGCCCCCTAGGGTACGTCTCGAATGAGCAGTTCTTC. This translates into CASSPLGYVSNEQFF.

This clone occurred a few times. This chain uses TRBV10-3 with TRBJ2-5; D possibly uses TRBD1 or TRBD2 (5 bases each). The V gene's germline CDR1 is ENHRY and CDR2 SYGVKD. Trimming cost V 4 bases and J 5 bases, with 14 bases left between them. This CDR3 comprises 14 residues. CDR3 residues: CAISGALEGETQYF. In DNA, the CDR3 is TGTGCCATCAGTGGGGCTCTAGAGGGGGAGACCCAGTACTTC.